This TCR beta chain was captured in a study of beta chain features in type 1 diabetes. Findings and caveats of the study: Shorter TCRB CDR3s, moderately but significantly so, were found in Type 1 diabetes patients in all four CD4+ subsets.

CD45RO/CCR7/CD25/CD127/CD95/CD27 sorting isolated CD4+ naive, central memory, regulatory and stem cell-like memory cells. The CDR3 is made up of 13 amino acids. V dropped 3 bases and J dropped 10 bases, with 15 bases sitting between them. CDR1 and CDR2 from the germline V gene are SGHDN and FVKESK. This clone has a count of ten or more. Its antigen is currently unknown. The authors reverse transcribed all of the isolated RNA, so sequencing captured expressed TCRB transcripts. About 3.57 million reads per sample on average were obtained from naive, central memory and regulatory T cell samples. The assay was immunoSEQ multiplex PCR, and TCRdb's table has in-frame clones only and misses some. The table shows about 370,000 clones, with around a tenth occurring only once.

The chain carries TRBV14 and TRBJ1-1, with TRBD1 as a possible D gene (5 bases). The source of this sequence is a man aged 25 to 40 with type 1 diabetes. The specimen was central memory CD4+ T cells from blood. CDR3 bases: TGTGCCAGCAGCCAGCAGAGAGGGGTGGCAGCTTTCTTT. It codes for CASSQQRGVAAFF. The full variable domain, in which reference TRBV14 and TRBJ1-1 provide the parts outside the CDR3, is EAGVTQFPSHSVIEKGQTVTLRCDPISGHDNLYWYRRVMGKEIKFLLHFVKESKQDESGMPNNRFLAERTGGTYSTLKVQPAELEDSGVYFCASSQQRGVAAFFGQGTRLTVV.